The subject of this entry is one TCR beta chain. The antigen is undetermined. CDR3 length equals 15 residues. The germline V gene has CDR1 SGHDT and CDR2 YYEEEE. Trimming removed 4 bases at V and 5 bases at J, with 18 bases between. The sequencing depth, 1 in 200,000 to 1 in 1 million T cells, was the target. This table comes from immunoSEQ multiplex PCR, and its TCRdb copy is limited to in-frame clones, with some not included. Of some 58,000 clones listed, over 60% are singletons. The entry originates in a study of cytotoxic CD8 clonotypes in ibrutinib-treated CLL. Study-wide background: Productive templates averaged about 250,000 per sample, and productive rearrangements 90,000 to 100,000.

General study findings and limits: Whereas clonality rose at ibrutinib response, it declined toward baseline at progression.

The source was PBMCs, collected after 12 months of ibrutinib treatment. V and J are TRBV5-6 and TRBJ2-5; possibly TRBD1 for D (6 bases). The sequence derives from a human donor with chronic lymphocytic leukemia. The CDR3 DNA is TGTGCCAGCAGCATCAAAACAGGGAGATTGGAGACCCAGTACTTC. Translation gives CASSIKTGRLETQYF. The full variable domain, with the rest looked up from reference TRBV5-6 and TRBJ2-5, is DAGVTQSPTHLIKTRGQQVTLRCSPKSGHDTVSWYQQALGQGPQFIFQYYEEEERQRGNFPDRFSGHQFPNYSSELNVNALLLGDSALYLCASSIKTGRLETQYFGPGTRLLVL.